The entry that follows covers one T cell receptor beta chain sequence. The data were obtained in a study of blood T cell repertoires in COVID-19. Looking at the study overall: Samples came from the United States, Italy and Spain, spanning acute and convalescent COVID-19. T cells, B-cell-depleted T cells, or PBMCs provided the cDNA or gDNA that served as material.

Original data processing: Estimates of nucleated cell counts were drawn from the amplification of reference gene primers. Clones were sequenced by immunoSEQ multiplex PCR, and TCRdb holds only the in-frame ones, with some missing. V and J calls and clone size are as listed in that table; D and trimming were resolved from the DNA. Of 100,000 or so clones listed, roughly 84% are singletons. This CDR3 region has 14 residues. With 3 bases removed from V and 1 base from J, the gap between germline ends came to 10 bases. Germline CDR1 and CDR2: SGDLS and YYNGEE. The chain employs TRBV9 and TRBJ2-5, with D perhaps matching TRBD2 (6 bases). The TCR sequence derives from a woman aged 55-69 years in a cohort sampled during active or convalescent COVID-19. The sequenced sample was peripheral blood. CDR3 loop: CASSGRGLQETQYF. In DNA form, the CDR3 reads TGTGCCAGCAGCGGGCGGGGCCTCCAAGAGACCCAGTACTTC. The whole variable domain, filled in from reference TRBV9 and TRBJ2-5, reads DSGVTQTPKHLITATGQRVTLRCSPRSGDLSVYWYQQSLDQGLQFLIQYYNGEERAKGNILERFSAQQFPDLHSELNLSSLELGDSALYFCASSGRGLQETQYFGPGTRLLVL.